One sample yielded the 8 T cell receptor beta chains listed below, sequenced in a study of glioma-infiltrating T cells after dendritic cell vaccination. Libraries were prepared by immunoSEQ multiplex PCR; TCRdb keeps only in-frame clonotypes and omits some of them. The sample lists about 95,000 clones, more than 75% seen once, with under 3% in the top ten. The sequencing used blood, collected before dendritic cell vaccination. All receptors come from a human donor with glioblastoma.

The table lists this clone with a few counts. The V gene is TRBV5-1, the J gene TRBJ2-1; maybe TRBD1 (6 bases). The CDR3 length is 15 residues. V was shortened by 4 bases and J by 4 bases, with 15 bases between the two germline ends. In germline, CDR1 is SGHRS, CDR2 YFSETQ. CDR3: CASSPGTLYYNEQFF. CDR3 sequence (DNA): TGCGCCAGCAGCCCCGGGACACTCTATTACAATGAGCAGTTCTTC.

The V gene is TRBV7-9, the J gene TRBJ1-2; maybe TRBD1 (5 bases). The ends were cut back, 1 base at V and 5 bases at J, with 11 bases in the middle. The germline V gene encodes CDR1 SEHNR and CDR2 FQNEAQ (reference sequence). This CDR3 spans 14 amino acids. The CDR3 region is CASSLGTPGYGYTF. CDR3 nucleotides: TGTGCCAGCAGCTTAGGGACACCAGGATATGGCTACACCTTC.

Here the CDR3 DNA reads TGTGCCATCAGTGAGTACCCAGGGGGTAATAACTATGGCTACACCTTC. Amino acid sequence: CAISEYPGGNNYGYTF. The V gene is TRBV10-3, the J gene TRBJ1-2, with TRBD1 identical over 7 bases. The germline V gene encodes CDR1 ENHRY and CDR2 SYGVKD. The V segment lost 1 base and the J segment 1 base; nucleotides outside the gene matches: 6. The CDR3 is 16 amino acids.

This clone appeared a single time. A junction boundary mismatches the germline segment, possibly from a read error. The chain joins TRBV2 to TRBJ1-2, with D hard to call. The CDR3 is 14 residues long. CDR1 and CDR2 (germline): SNHLY, FYNNEI. The CDR3 region has the DNA TGTGCCAGTAGTGCTGGGCCCAAGAACTATGGCTACACCTTC. Protein: CASSAGPKNYGYTF.

The CDR3 DNA sequence: TGTGCCAGCTCACCTCAGCAGGGGACTAATGAAAAACTGTTTTTT. Protein product: CASSPQQGTNEKLFF. The chain is built from TRBV18 and TRBJ1-4, with D possibly matching TRBD1 (6 bases). V was cut by 3 bases and J by 2 bases, with 10 bases left in between. Germline lookup yields CDR1 KGHSH and CDR2 LQKENI. The CDR3 consists of 15 residues.

The chain has TRBV7-3 and TRBJ2-7; D gene uncertain. There are 12 residues in the CDR3. V gave up 5 bases and J gave up 6 bases, with 11 bases separating them. CDR1 and CDR2 from the germline V gene are SGHTA and FQGTGA. CDR3 bases: TGTGCCAGCAGCCCCGCGTCCCTCGAGCAGTACTTC. This encodes CASSPASLEQYF.

This chain uses TRBV6-5 with TRBJ2-3; D call uncertain. Germline V CDR1 and CDR2: MNHEY, SVGAGI. V shed 4 bases and J shed 0 bases, with 8 bases lying between them. The CDR3 extends over 14 amino acids. CDR3 nucleotide sequence: TGTGCCAGCAGTTTTAGCCTGAGCACAGATACGCAGTATTTT. This encodes CASSFSLSTDTQYF.

This clone was counted between two and nine times. V is TRBV4-3 and J is TRBJ2-7; D gene unclear. The CDR3 consists of 13 residues. CDR1 and CDR2 from the germline V gene are LGHNA and YSLEER. V lost 0 bases, J lost 2 bases, and 5 bases lay in between. Here the CDR3 DNA reads TGCGCCAGCAGCCAAGATTTAACCTACGAGCAGTACTTC. It is translated as CASSQDLTYEQYF.